This T cell receptor beta chain originates from a study of T cell repertoires in cytomegalovirus infection. Each CDR3 protein gets one entry after TCRdb re-called the reads with MiXCR. The repertoire holds about 260,000 distinct CDR3 sequences, with approximately 10% as singletons. In its sample, this clonotype was seen many times. Its antigen is unknown. Germline CDR1 reads SGHVS; CDR2 reads FQNEAQ. The V gene end was trimmed by 5 bases and the J gene end by 7 bases; junction bases not matched to a gene: 3. CDR3 length equals 14 residues. Study findings and constraints: Predominance within the ex vivo response was attributable to HLA-C-restricted CMV-specific TCR beta clonotypes. The cumulative frequency of public TCR beta families distinguished individuals who carried CMV together with the relevant HLA.

Sequencing was done on a sample of PBMCs. The gene calls are TRBV7-8 and TRBJ1-6; 9 positions match TRBD1. The receptor comes from a human donor in good health (CMV status not recorded). Some clones in this sample may be carry-over from other donors' samples. The chain's CDR3 is CASSNRGLNSPLHF. In DNA form, the CDR3 reads TGTGCCAGCAGCAACAGGGGGCTCAATTCACCCCTCCACTTT.